This TCR beta chain was recorded in a study of early T cells in non-severe SARS-CoV-2 infection. Study-level information: Bulk RNA isolated from unsorted whole blood underwent sequencing; chains were not paired. Findings of the study overall: Matches to VDJdb favored anti-spike CD8 responses and missed private and CD4 specificities.

The protocol attached unique molecular identifiers to individual cDNA molecules. TCRdb recomputed calls from the 5' RACE reads with MiXCR, one row per CDR3 protein. The table records around 84,000 distinct CDR3 sequences, 9.5% to 13% of them present only once. There are a few counts of this clonotype. The target antigen is unknown. Trimming at V came to 3 bases and at J to 6 bases, leaving 23 bases not matched to a gene. The CDR3 has 19 residues. Germline CDR1 reads DFQATT; CDR2 reads SNEGSKA (reference sequence). This chain connects TRBV20-1 to TRBJ2-3; 8 bases match TRBD2. Sequencing was performed on whole blood. This clonotype originated in an adult who was a healthcare worker with PCR-confirmed SARS-CoV-2 infection or an uninfected control (not recorded which). The CDR3 loop reads CSASPGGLAGRLDPDTQYF. The CDR3 DNA follows: TGCAGTGCTAGTCCGGGCGGGCTAGCGGGCCGACTAGACCCCGATACGCAGTATTTT.